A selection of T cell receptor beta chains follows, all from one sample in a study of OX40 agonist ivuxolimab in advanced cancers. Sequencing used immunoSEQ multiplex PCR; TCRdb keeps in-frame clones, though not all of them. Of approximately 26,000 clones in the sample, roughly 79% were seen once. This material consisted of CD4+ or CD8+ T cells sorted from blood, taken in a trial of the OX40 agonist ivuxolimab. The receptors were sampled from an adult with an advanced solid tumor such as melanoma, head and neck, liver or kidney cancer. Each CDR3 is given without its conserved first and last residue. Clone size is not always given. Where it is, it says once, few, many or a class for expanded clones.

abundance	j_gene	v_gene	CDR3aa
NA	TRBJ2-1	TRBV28	ASSRRQGRNEQF
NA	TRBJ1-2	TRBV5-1	ASSVSSPGGSYGYT
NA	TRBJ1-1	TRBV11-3	ASSPTVGTEAF
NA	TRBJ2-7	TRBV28	ASSSLAPGSSYEQY
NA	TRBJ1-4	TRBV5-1	ASSLPTGMTNEKLF
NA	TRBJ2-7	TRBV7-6	ASSPSYEQY
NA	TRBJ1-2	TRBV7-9	ASSSSRRRVNYGYT
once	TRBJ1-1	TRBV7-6	ASSKSGAFNTEAF
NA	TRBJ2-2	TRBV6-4	ASSADRDTGELF
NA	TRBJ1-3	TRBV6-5	ASSYRTGGNTIY
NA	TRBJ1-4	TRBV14	ASSQVRDREKLF
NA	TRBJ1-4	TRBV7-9	ASSPKARINEKLF
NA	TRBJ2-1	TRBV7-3	ASSEERGGPHEQF
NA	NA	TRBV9	ASTNDSYEQY
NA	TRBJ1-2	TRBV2	ASSETLDSIYGYT
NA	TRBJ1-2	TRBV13	ASSLDQIYGYT
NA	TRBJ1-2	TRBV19	ASAGRGVYGGYT
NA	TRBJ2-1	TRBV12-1	ASSSGTGAQDEQF
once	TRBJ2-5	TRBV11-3	ASSLGADQETQY
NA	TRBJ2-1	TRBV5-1	ASSLGLAGSEQF
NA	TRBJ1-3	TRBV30	AWRDLPTIY
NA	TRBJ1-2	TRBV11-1	ASSLETGVNGYT
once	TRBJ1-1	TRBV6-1	ASSAGTYRMGTEAF
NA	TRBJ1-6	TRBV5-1	ASSLEALLYNSPLH
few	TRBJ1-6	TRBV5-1	ASRGTLEPPLH
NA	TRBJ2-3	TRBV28	ASSSTDTQY
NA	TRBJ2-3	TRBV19	ASNLGLAGDTQY
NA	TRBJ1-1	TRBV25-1	ASSEGLTNTEAF
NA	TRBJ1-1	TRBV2	ASSGRPEAF
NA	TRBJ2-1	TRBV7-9	ASSNDLGQGLPYNEQF
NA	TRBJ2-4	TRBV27	ASSPGVAKNIQY
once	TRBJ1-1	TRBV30	AWSPTREAF
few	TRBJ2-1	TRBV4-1	ASSQGESPEQF
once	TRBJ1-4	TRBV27	ASSARQGRKLF
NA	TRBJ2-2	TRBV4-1	ASSRSTSGGPVGELF
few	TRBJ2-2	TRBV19	ASNAGASYANTGELF
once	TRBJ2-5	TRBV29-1	SVERGETQY
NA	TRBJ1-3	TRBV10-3	AISGRGRDTIY
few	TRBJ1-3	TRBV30	AWRSRTGSGNTIY
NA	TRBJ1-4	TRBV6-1	ATGQPYLEKLF